Sequencing of this T cell receptor (beta chain) was carried out in a study of type 1 regulatory T cells. For the study at large: T-allo10 is an in vitro-generated, Tr1-enriched CD4 T cell product specific for alloantigen.

CDR3 length: 14 amino acids. V was pared by 7 bases and J by 6 bases, with 9 bases of the junction left unmatched. The V gene's germline CDR1 is LNHDA and CDR2 SQIVND (reference sequence). Comment on this clonotype: The antigen is undetermined.

TCRdb ran MiXCR on the reads and lists one entry per CDR3 protein. The sample lists about 62,000 distinct CDR3 sequences, less than 65% occurring once. Broader study findings: Compared with non-type 1 regulatory T cells, type 1 regulatory T cells showed a more restricted TCR repertoire.

The sample comprised cultured non-Tr1 T cells, either the whole culture or a sorted T cell fraction (not recorded which). The receptor's source is a human donor in good health. This chain uses TRBV19 with TRBJ2-3; 8 nucleotides match TRBD2. CDR3: CASIGSGRSDTQYF. CDR3 DNA: TGTGCCAGTATCGGGAGCGGGAGAAGTGATACGCAGTATTTT.